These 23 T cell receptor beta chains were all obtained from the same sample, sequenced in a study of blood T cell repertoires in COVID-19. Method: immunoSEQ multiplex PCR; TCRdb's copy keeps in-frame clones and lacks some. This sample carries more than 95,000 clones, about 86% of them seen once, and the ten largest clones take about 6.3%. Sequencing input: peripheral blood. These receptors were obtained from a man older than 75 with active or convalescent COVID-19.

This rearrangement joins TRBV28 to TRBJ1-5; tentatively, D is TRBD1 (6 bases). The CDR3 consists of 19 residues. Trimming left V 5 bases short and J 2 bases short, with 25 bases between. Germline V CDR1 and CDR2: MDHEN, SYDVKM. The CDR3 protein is CASSAYLMTGMFGNQPQHF. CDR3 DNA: TGTGCCAGCAGTGCTTATCTTATGACAGGTATGTTCGGCAATCAGCCCCAGCATTTT.

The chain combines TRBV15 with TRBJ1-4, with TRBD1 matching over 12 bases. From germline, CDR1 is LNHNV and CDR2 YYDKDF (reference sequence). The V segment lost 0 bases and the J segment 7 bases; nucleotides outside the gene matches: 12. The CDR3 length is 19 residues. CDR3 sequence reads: CATSRDLPGTGGAGEKLFF. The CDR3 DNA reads TGTGCCACCAGCAGAGATCTTCCCGGGACAGGGGGCGCGGGTGAAAAACTGTTTTTT.

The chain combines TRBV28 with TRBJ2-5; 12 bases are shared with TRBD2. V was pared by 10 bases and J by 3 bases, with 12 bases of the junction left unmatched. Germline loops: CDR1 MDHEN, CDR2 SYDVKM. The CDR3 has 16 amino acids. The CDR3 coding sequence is TGTGCCACCTGGACTAGCGGGGCGGGAAACAAAGAGACCCAGTACTTC. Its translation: CATWTSGAGNKETQYF.

The CDR3 sequence: CASSYDRGRLHEQYF. In nucleotides, the CDR3 is TGTGCCAGCTCCTATGACAGGGGGCGTCTCCACGAGCAGTACTTC. The chain combines TRBV18 with TRBJ2-7, with 10 positions matching TRBD1. Germline assignment: CDR1 KGHSH and CDR2 LQKENI. The V and J ends lost 6 bases and 5 bases, in that order; junction bases with no gene match: 10. The CDR3 spans 15 residues.

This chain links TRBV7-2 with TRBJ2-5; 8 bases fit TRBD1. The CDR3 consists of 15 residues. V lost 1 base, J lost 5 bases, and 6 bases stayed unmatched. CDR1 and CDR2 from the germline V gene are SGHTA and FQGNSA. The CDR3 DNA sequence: TGTGCCAGCAGCTTAGTCCGGGACAGGCAGGAGACCCAGTACTTC. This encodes CASSLVRDRQETQYF.

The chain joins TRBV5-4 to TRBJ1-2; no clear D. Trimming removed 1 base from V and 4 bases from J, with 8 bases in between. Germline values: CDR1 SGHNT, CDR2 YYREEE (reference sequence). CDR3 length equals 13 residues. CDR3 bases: TGTGCCAGCAGCTTGAGAGGTGCCTATGGCTACACCTTC. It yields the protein CASSLRGAYGYTF. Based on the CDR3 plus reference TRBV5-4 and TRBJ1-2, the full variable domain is ETGVTQSPTHLIKTRGQQVTLRCSSQSGHNTVSWYQQALGQGPQFIFQYYREEENGRGNFPPRFSGLQFPNYSSELNVNALELDDSALYLCASSLRGAYGYTFGSGTRLTVV.

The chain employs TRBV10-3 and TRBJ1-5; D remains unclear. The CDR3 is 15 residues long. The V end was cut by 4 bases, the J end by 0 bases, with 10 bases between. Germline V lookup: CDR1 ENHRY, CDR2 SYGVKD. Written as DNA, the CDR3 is TGTGCCATCAGTGTGGTCGGTAATAGCAATCAGCCCCAGCATTTT. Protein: CAISVVGNSNQPQHF.

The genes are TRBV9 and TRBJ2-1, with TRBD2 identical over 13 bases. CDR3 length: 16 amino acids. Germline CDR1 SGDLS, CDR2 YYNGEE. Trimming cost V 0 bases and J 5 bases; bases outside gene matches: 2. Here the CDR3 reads CASSVEGLAGDNEQFF. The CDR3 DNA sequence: TGTGCCAGCAGCGTAGAAGGACTAGCGGGGGACAATGAGCAGTTCTTC.

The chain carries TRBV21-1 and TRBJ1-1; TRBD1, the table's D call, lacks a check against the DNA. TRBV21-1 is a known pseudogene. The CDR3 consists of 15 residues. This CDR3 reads CASSKARTANTEAFF. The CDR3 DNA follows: TGTGCCAGCAGCAAAGCCCGGACAGCGAACACTGAAGCTTTCTTT.

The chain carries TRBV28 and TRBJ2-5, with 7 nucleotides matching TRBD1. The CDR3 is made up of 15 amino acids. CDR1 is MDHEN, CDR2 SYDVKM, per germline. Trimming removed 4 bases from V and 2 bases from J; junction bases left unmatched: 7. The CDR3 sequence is CASSSRGIGQETQYF. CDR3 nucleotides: TGTGCCAGCAGTTCCAGGGGGATCGGGCAAGAGACCCAGTACTTC. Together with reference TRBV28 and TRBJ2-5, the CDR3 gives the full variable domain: DVKVTQSSRYLVKRTGEKVFLECVQDMDHENMFWYRQDPGLGLRLIYFSYDVKMKEKGDIPEGYSVSREKKERFSLILESASTNQTSMYLCASSSRGIGQETQYFGPGTRLLVL.

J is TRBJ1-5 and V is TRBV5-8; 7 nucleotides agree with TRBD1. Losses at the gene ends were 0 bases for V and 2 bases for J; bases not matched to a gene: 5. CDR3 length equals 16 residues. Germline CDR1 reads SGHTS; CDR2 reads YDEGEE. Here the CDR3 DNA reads TGTGCCAGCAGCTTGGGGGGACAGTGGGGCAATCAGCCCCAGCATTTT. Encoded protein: CASSLGGQWGNQPQHF.

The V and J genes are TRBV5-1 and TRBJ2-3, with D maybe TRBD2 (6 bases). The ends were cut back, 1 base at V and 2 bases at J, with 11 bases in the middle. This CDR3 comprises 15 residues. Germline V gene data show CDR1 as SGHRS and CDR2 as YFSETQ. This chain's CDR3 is CASSLSGSPTDTQYF. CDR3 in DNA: TGCGCCAGCAGCTTGTCCGGGAGCCCCACAGATACGCAGTATTTT. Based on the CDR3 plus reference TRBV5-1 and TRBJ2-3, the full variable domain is KAGVTQTPRYLIKTRGQQVTLSCSPISGHRSVSWYQQTPGQGLQFLFEYFSETQRNKGNFPGRFSGRQFSNSRSEMNVSTLELGDSALYLCASSLSGSPTDTQYFGPGTRLTVL.

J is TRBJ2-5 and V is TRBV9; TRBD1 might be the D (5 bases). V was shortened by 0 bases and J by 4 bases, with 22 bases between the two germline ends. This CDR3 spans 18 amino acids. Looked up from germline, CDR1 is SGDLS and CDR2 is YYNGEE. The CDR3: CASSVGMTLPGPGETQYF. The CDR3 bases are TGTGCCAGCAGCGTAGGGATGACATTGCCAGGGCCCGGAGAGACCCAGTACTTC.

DNA for the CDR3: TGTGCCAGCATAGCAGACAGGGCTCAGGATGGCTACACCTTC. Amino acids: CASIADRAQDGYTF. The chain uses TRBV6-5 and TRBJ1-2, with TRBD1 matching over 7 bases. Germline V CDR1 and CDR2: MNHEY, SVGAGI. The CDR3 consists of 14 residues. V shed 7 bases, J shed 6 bases, and the junction held 11 bases outside the gene matches.

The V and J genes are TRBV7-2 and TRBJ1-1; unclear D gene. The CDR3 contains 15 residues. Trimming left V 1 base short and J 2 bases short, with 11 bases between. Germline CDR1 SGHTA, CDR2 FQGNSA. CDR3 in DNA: TGTGCCAGCAGCTTAGTGGTCAGTTTTAACACTGAAGCTTTCTTT. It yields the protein CASSLVVSFNTEAFF.

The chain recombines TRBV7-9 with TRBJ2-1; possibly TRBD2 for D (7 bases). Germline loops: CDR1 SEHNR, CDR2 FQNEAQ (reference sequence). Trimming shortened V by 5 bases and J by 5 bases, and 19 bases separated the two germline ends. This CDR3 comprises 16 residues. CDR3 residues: CASSIGYGGADNEQFF. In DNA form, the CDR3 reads TGTGCCAGCAGCATAGGATATGGGGGGGCGGACAATGAGCAGTTCTTC.

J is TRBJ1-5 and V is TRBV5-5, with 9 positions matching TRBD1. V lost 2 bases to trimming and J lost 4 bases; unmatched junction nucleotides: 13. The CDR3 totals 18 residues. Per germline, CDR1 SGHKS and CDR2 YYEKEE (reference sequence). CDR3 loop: CASSFVGQGNAFNQPQHF. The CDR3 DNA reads TGTGCCAGCAGCTTTGTGGGACAGGGAAACGCCTTTAATCAGCCCCAGCATTTT. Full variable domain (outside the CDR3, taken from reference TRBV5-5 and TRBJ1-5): DAGVTQSPTHLIKTRGQQVTLRCSPISGHKSVSWYQQVLGQGPQFIFQYYEKEERGRGNFPDRFSARQFPNYSSELNVNALLLGDSALYLCASSFVGQGNAFNQPQHFGDGTRLSIL.

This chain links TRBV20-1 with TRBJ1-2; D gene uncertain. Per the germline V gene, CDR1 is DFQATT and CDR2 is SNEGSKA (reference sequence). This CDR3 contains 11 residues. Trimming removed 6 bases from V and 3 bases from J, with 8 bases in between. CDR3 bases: TGCAGTGCCAGCGAATACTATGGCTACACCTTC. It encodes CSASEYYGYTF.

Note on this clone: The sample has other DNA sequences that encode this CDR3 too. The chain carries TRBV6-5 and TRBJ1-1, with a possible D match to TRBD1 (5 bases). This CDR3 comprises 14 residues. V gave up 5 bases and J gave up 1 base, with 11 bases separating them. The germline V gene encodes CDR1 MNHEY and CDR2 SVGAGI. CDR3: CASSRGQGNTEAFF. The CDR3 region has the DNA TGTGCCAGCAGTAGGGGTCAGGGGAACACTGAAGCTTTCTTT.

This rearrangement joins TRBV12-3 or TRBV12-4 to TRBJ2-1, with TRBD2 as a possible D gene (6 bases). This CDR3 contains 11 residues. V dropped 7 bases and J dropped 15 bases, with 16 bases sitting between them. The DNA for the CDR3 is TGTGCCAGCAACGCCGGGGGAAGAACGTTCTTC. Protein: CASNAGGRTFF.

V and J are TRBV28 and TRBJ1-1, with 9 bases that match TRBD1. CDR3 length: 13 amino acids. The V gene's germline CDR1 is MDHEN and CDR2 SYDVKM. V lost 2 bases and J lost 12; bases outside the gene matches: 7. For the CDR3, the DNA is TGTGCCAGCAGTTTAGGCTGGACAGGGGCATCTTTCTTT. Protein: CASSLGWTGASFF.

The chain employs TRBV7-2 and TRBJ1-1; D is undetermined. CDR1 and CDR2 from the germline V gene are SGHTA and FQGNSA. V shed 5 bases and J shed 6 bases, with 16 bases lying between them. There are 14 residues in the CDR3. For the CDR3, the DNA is TGTGCCAGCAGCCCCAGCGGACGGATTGCTGAAGCTTTCTTT. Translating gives CASSPSGRIAEAFF.

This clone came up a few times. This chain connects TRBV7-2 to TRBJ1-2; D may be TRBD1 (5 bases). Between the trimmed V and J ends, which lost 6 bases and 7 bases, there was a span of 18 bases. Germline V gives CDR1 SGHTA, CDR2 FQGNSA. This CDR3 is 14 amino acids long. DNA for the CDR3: TGTGCCAGCAGTCCCTCCCAGGGTATAGGTGGCTACACCTTC. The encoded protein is CASSPSQGIGGYTF.